This TCR beta chain was recovered during a study of neurological immune-mediated disorders. Findings of the study overall: The highest TCR clonal expansion occurred in HTLV-1-associated myelopathy; multiple sclerosis fell below healthy controls. None of the CDR3 amino acid sequences of expanded clones recurred across subjects, suggesting private repertoires in all groups.

Germline CDR1 DFQATT, CDR2 SNEGSKA (reference sequence). The CDR3 runs 13 residues. TCRdb re-analysed the 5' RACE reads in MiXCR, keeping a single row per CDR3 protein. The sample shows roughly 74,000 distinct CDR3 sequences, around 5.5% of them seen only once. On this clonotype itself: Its cognate antigen is unknown. A read error may explain this, as a much larger clone is one base away.

The V call is TRBV20-1, the J call TRBJ1-2; weak D call: TRBD1 (5 bases). The receptor was isolated from a man younger than 30 with multiple sclerosis. What was sequenced was PBMCs. The CDR3 nucleotides are TGCAGTGCTAGAGGGGGGACTAACTATGGCTACGCCTTC. Translation: CSARGGTNYGYAF.